Listed below are T cell receptor beta chains from one sample, sequenced in a study of blood T cell repertoires in COVID-19. Measured with immunoSEQ multiplex PCR; TCRdb has only the in-frame clones, and not every one. The data contain about 200,000 clones, 75% to 85% of them seen just once; the ten biggest clones take up roughly 10%. Material: PBMCs or T cells enriched from blood (not recorded which). The receptors stem from a man aged 35 to 55 who had recovered from COVID-19. CDR3s include the opening cysteine and the closing phenylalanine or tryptophan.

v_gene: TRBV28
len: 11
j_gene: TRBJ1-2
CDR3aa: CANRDTYGYTF

v_gene: TRBV4-1
len: 14
j_gene: TRBJ1-1
CDR3aa: CASSQEAMNTEAFF

v_gene: TRBV24-1
len: 15
j_gene: TRBJ2-3
CDR3aa: CATSDRLAGTDTQYF

v_gene: TRBV30
len: 16
j_gene: TRBJ2-7
CDR3aa: CAWRPQAGQGDYEQYF

v_gene: TRBV5-1
len: 15
j_gene: TRBJ2-7
CDR3aa: CASSLFLAGDSEQYF

v_gene: TRBV28
len: 15
j_gene: TRBJ1-5
CDR3aa: CASKGQVWSNQPQHF

v_gene: TRBV18
len: 18
j_gene: TRBJ2-1
CDR3aa: CASSPPVASFLIYNEQFF

v_gene: TRBV9
len: 17
j_gene: TRBJ2-1
CDR3aa: CASSAYWTSGAVDEQFF

v_gene: TRBV7-6
len: 14
j_gene: TRBJ2-1
CDR3aa: CASSYRLAGNEQFF

v_gene: TRBV4-3
len: 14
j_gene: TRBJ1-2
CDR3aa: CASSREQGLYGYTF

v_gene: TRBV15
len: 13
j_gene: TRBJ2-3
CDR3aa: CALRGTGTDTQYF

v_gene: TRBV7-9
len: 15
j_gene: TRBJ2-1
CDR3aa: CASSLTSGHYNEQFF

v_gene: TRBV5-1
len: 15
j_gene: TRBJ1-2
CDR3aa: CASSLEGFGLSAGTF